This TCR beta chain was retrieved from a study of identifying expanded T cells in peripheral blood. Whole-study results and caveats: Variance in clone template counts between approximately 2-week samples significantly increased with total template count across all healthy donors.

The table came from immunoSEQ multiplex PCR; TCRdb's copy has only in-frame clones and leaves some out. The sample holds about 90,000 clones, around 88% seen once. Germline CDR1 MGHDK, CDR2 SYGVNS. The ends were cut back, 2 bases at V and 7 bases at J, with 11 bases in the middle. CDR3 length equals 14 residues. In its sample, this clone was seen many times. Its matching antigen is unknown. The chain combines TRBV25-1 with TRBJ1-4, with D hard to call. This sequence originates from a person aged 18 to 75 in good health. The sample was blood. The CDR3 protein is CASSERGSGEKLFF. The CDR3 nucleotides are TGTGCCAGCAGTGAACGAGGGAGCGGTGAAAAACTGTTTTTT.